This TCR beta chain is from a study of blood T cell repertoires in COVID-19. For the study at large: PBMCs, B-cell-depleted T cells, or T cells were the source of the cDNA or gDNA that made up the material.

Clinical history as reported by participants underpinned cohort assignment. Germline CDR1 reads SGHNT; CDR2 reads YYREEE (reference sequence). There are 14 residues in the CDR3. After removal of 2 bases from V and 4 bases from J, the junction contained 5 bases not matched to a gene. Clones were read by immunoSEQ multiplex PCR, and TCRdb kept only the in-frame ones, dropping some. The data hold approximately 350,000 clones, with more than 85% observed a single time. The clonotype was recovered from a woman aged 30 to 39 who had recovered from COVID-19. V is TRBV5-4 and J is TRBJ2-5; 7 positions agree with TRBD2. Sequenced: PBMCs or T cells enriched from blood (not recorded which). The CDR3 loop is CASSFDGRGETQYF. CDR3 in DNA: TGTGCCAGCAGCTTTGATGGGAGGGGAGAGACCCAGTACTTC.